This T cell receptor beta chain emerged from a study of CD8+ T cells in alopecia areata. CDR3 size: 13 residues. Germline CDR1 reads SGHVS; CDR2 reads FQNEAQ. After removal of 7 bases from V and 7 bases from J, the junction contained 4 bases not matched to a gene. After isolation, RNA underwent reverse transcription to generate cDNA as the sequencing template. Libraries were prepared by immunoSEQ multiplex PCR; TCRdb keeps only in-frame clonotypes and omits some of them. Of 90,000 to 150,000 clones listed, approximately 58% are singletons. This chain uses TRBV7-8 with TRBJ1-6; TRBD1 matches 7 bases. The clonotype was recovered from a human donor in good health. The sample consisted of CD4+ T cells sorted from blood. The CDR3 bases are TGTGCCAGCAACCGACAGGGAAATTCACCCCTCCACTTT. Its translation is CASNRQGNSPLHF.